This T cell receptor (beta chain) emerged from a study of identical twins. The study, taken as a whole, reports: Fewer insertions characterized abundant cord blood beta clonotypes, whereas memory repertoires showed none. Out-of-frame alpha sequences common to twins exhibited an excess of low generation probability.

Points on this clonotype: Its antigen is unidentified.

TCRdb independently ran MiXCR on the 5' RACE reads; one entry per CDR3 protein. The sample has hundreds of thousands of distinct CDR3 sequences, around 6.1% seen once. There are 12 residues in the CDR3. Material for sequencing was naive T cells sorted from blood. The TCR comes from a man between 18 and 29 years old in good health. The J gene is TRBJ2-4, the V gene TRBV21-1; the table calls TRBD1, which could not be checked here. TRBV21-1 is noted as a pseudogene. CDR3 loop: CASSRQQDIQYF. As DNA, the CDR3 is TGTGCCAGCAGCCGACAGCAGGACATTCAGTACTTC.